The 21 T cell receptor beta chains reported below all come from one sample, sequenced in a study of blood T cells in healthy people across ages. A second about 6 to 11 cycle PCR used barcoded and J-beta primers. A single record per CDR3 protein comes from TCRdb applying MiXCR to the 5' RACE reads. Of about 1,800,000 distinct CDR3 sequences in the sample, about 28% are singletons; the top ten hold more than 6%. Sample: blood. Receptors were obtained from a woman in her 30s in good health.

The CDR3 nucleotides are TGCGCCAGCAGCTTACTACAGGGGGCGGGAGATACGCAGTATTTT. This translates into CASSLLQGAGDTQYF. This rearrangement joins TRBV5-1 to TRBJ2-3; TRBD1 agrees at 9 bases. J was trimmed by 5 bases and V by 2 bases; bases with no gene match: 6. The CDR3 is 15 residues long. The germline gives CDR1 SGHRS, CDR2 YFSETQ.

This sequence joins TRBV6-1 and TRBJ2-4, with TRBD1 identical over 9 bases. The DNA end lines up better with TRBJ2-7; the J call may be wrong. Germline CDR1 and CDR2: MNHNS and SASEGT. There are 15 residues in the CDR3. CDR3 residues: CASSESGTGSAEQYF. In DNA form, the CDR3 reads TGTGCCAGCAGTGAAAGTGGGACAGGGTCGGCCGAGCAGTACTTC.

This sequence joins TRBV12-3 or TRBV12-4 and TRBJ1-5, with 9 positions matching TRBD1. V was pared by 6 bases and J by 8 bases, with 11 bases of the junction left unmatched. The CDR3 consists of 15 residues. CDR3 DNA: TGTGCCAGCAGCCCAGGGACAGGGTTAACAAAGCCCCAGCATTTT. Protein sequence: CASSPGTGLTKPQHF.

This clonotype was seen ten or more times. The genes are TRBV11-1 and TRBJ2-1; D assignment may be TRBD1 or TRBD2 (6 bases each). Germline-derived CDR1 and CDR2 are SGHAT and FQDESV (reference sequence). CDR3 length: 16 amino acids. The V end was cut by 2 bases, the J end by 8 bases, with 19 bases between. CDR3 residues: CASSLRGLGGSHEQFF. The CDR3 coding sequence is TGTGCCAGCAGCTTAAGGGGTCTCGGGGGCTCCCATGAGCAGTTCTTC.

V is TRBV15 and J is TRBJ1-2; 8 nucleotides agree with TRBD1. CDR1 is LNHNV, CDR2 YYDKDF, per germline (reference sequence). CDR3 length: 14 residues. V was pared by 8 bases and J by 5 bases, with 10 bases of the junction left unmatched. The CDR3 loop reads CATRGQGRPYGYTF. The CDR3 DNA is TGTGCCACCCGTGGACAGGGACGTCCATATGGCTACACCTTC.

This clonotype was detected many times. With a much larger clone just one base away, this may be a read error. This chain links TRBV2 with TRBJ2-7; D gene ambiguous. The V gene lost 6 bases and the J gene lost 4 bases, with 7 bases spanning the gap. This CDR3 is 11 amino acids long. Germline loops: CDR1 SNHLY, CDR2 FYNNEI. In DNA, the CDR3 is TGTGCCAGCAGCGACGAGTACGAGCAGTACTTC. Protein product: CASSDEYEQYF. The full variable domain, in which reference TRBV2 and TRBJ2-7 provide the parts outside the CDR3, is EPEVTQTPSHQVTQMGQEVILRCVPISNHLYFYWYRQILGQKVEFLVSFYNNEISEKSEIFDDQFSVERPDGSNFTLKIRSTKLEDSAMYFCASSDEYEQYFGPGTRLTVT.

This clonotype was found a few times. The chain joins TRBV6-2 or TRBV6-3 to TRBJ2-1, with D hard to call. CDR1 MNHEY and CDR2 SVGEGT come from the germline V gene. The CDR3 length is 13 residues. V lost 7 bases and J lost 5, with 12 bases in between. The CDR3 loop is CASNGPSNNEQFF. The CDR3, as DNA: TGTGCCAGCAACGGCCCATCCAACAATGAGCAGTTCTTC.

This clonotype has more than one count but fewer than ten. J is TRBJ2-3 and V is TRBV7-2, with TRBD2 as a possible D gene (5 bases). CDR1 is SGHTA, CDR2 FQGNSA, per germline. The length of the CDR3 is 16 residues. V was cut by 1 base and J by 5 bases, with 16 bases left in between. As DNA, the CDR3 is TGTGCCAGCAGCTTAGAGGCTTCTACCGGAGGAGATACGCAGTATTTT. It specifies CASSLEASTGGDTQYF. Full variable domain (rest looked up from reference TRBV7-2 and TRBJ2-3): GAGVSQSPSNKVTEKGKDVELRCDPISGHTALYWYRQSLGQGLEFLIYFQGNSAPDKSGLPSDRFSAERTGGSVSTLTIQRTQQEDSAVYLCASSLEASTGGDTQYFGPGTRLTVL.

The chain links TRBV12-3 or TRBV12-4 to TRBJ2-1, with 9 bases that match TRBD1. Trimming removed 5 bases from V and 9 bases from J; junction bases left unmatched: 5. This CDR3 has 13 residues. CDR3: CASSLQTGGEQFF. In DNA form, the CDR3 reads TGTGCCAGCAGTCTCCAGACAGGGGGTGAGCAGTTCTTC.

The chain links TRBV30 to TRBJ2-7; D might be TRBD2 (5 bases). Germline V CDR1 and CDR2: GTSNPN, SVGIG (reference sequence). V lost 4 bases and J lost 0, with 10 bases in between. This CDR3 has 13 amino acids. Here the CDR3 reads CAWTRGSSYEQYF. CDR3 in DNA: TGTGCCTGGACAAGAGGGAGCTCCTACGAGCAGTACTTC.

The V and J genes are TRBV19 and TRBJ2-1, with TRBD1 matching over 11 bases. Germline V lookup: CDR1 LNHDA, CDR2 SQIVND (reference sequence). CDR3 length: 14 amino acids. J was trimmed by 8 bases and V by 5 bases; bases with no gene match: 5. CDR3 nucleotides: TGTGCCAGTAGTTGGACAGGGGGCAGGGATGAGCAGTTCTTC. It is translated as CASSWTGGRDEQFF.

In its sample, this clonotype was seen many times. The chain carries TRBV4-1 and TRBJ1-2; D remains unclear. V lost 1 base to trimming and J lost 8 bases, with 20 bases between them. The CDR3 loop spans 16 amino acids. Germline V lookup: CDR1 MGHRA, CDR2 YSYEKL. The CDR3 region has the DNA TGCGCCAGCAGCCAAGTCCAGACCACAGCCGCCATGGGCTACACCTTC. Its translation is CASSQVQTTAAMGYTF.

This clonotype occurred a few times. The chain employs TRBV20-1 and TRBJ2-7, with D possibly being TRBD2 (6 bases). The CDR3 length is 14 residues. V lost 4 bases, J lost 3 bases, and 16 bases lay in between. Germline lookup yields CDR1 DFQATT and CDR2 SNEGSKA (reference sequence). The CDR3, as DNA: TGCAGTGCTATTGGGGCTAGCGTTTACTACGAGCAGTACTTC. It encodes CSAIGASVYYEQYF.

This chain connects TRBV20-1 to TRBJ1-2; no clear D. The CDR3 consists of 13 residues. Looked up from germline, CDR1 is DFQATT and CDR2 is SNEGSKA (reference sequence). Trimming pared 2 bases from V and 0 bases from J, leaving 7 bases between. This CDR3 reads CSARREPNYGYTF. Here the CDR3 DNA reads TGCAGTGCTAGAAGGGAACCTAACTATGGCTACACCTTC.

This clonotype was picked up a small number of times. CDR3 DNA: TGCAGCGTGTCAGGGGGCGATCAGCCCCAGCATTTT. It translates to CSVSGGDQPQHF. The chain combines TRBV29-1 with TRBJ1-5; 8 bases agree with TRBD1. This CDR3 region has 12 residues. CDR1 and CDR2 (germline): SQVTM, ANQGSEA. Unmatched junction bases numbered 3, after V lost 6 bases and J lost 5 bases.

This clonotype was recorded many times. The gene calls are TRBV25-1 and TRBJ2-5; 9 nucleotides match TRBD2. Germline values: CDR1 MGHDK, CDR2 SYGVNS. V was clipped by 2 bases and J by 1 base; unmatched bases: 5. The CDR3 extends over 16 amino acids. As DNA, the CDR3 is TGTGCCAGCAGTGAACCTAGCGGGGCCACCCAAGAGACCCAGTACTTC. Protein product: CASSEPSGATQETQYF.

A note on this clonotype: With a much larger clone just one base away, this may be a read error. The chain couples TRBV20-1 to TRBJ2-5; D unclear. The germline gives CDR1 DFQATT, CDR2 SNEGSKA (reference sequence). The V end was cut by 3 bases, the J end by 0 bases, with 8 bases between. This CDR3 has 13 residues. This CDR3 is CSASTQHQETQYF. CDR3 nucleotides: TGCAGTGCTAGCACACAGCACCAAGAGACCCAGTACTTC.

This clonotype showed up many times. The chain is built from TRBV12-3 or TRBV12-4 and TRBJ2-2; D uncertain. V lost 2 bases, J lost 2 bases, and 12 bases lay in between. The CDR3 runs 16 residues. This CDR3 reads CASSLRPGSNTGELFF. DNA of the CDR3: TGTGCCAGCAGTTTAAGACCAGGCTCCAACACCGGGGAGCTGTTTTTT.

The V and J genes are TRBV28 and TRBJ2-7; maybe TRBD2 (5 bases). Germline V gives CDR1 MDHEN, CDR2 SYDVKM. The CDR3 is 14 residues long. The V end lost 6 bases, the J end lost 1 base, and 13 bases lay between the germline ends. In DNA, the CDR3 is TGTGCCAGCAGCCTAATTGAGGGTTCCTACGAGCAGTACTTC. This sequence encodes CASSLIEGSYEQYF.

This sequence joins TRBV28 and TRBJ2-3; possibly TRBD1 for D (5 bases). Trimming shortened V by 2 bases and J by 2 bases, and 14 bases separated the two germline ends. The CDR3 is 16 amino acids. Germline V CDR1 and CDR2: MDHEN, SYDVKM. The CDR3 sequence is CASSLRGVLVTDTQYF. CDR3 nucleotide sequence: TGTGCCAGCAGTTTAAGGGGCGTACTCGTCACAGATACGCAGTATTTT.

In the case of this clonotype: At one end, the junction sequence differs from germline, possibly due to a read error. The chain links TRBV11-2 to TRBJ2-1; D perhaps matches TRBD2 (6 bases). Germline-derived CDR1 and CDR2 are SGHAT and FQNNGV. There are 16 residues in the CDR3. CDR3 coding DNA: TGTGTCAGCAGCTTAGAGAACGGGGGCTCCTACAATGAGCAGTTCTTC. Residues: CVSSLENGGSYNEQFF.